A selection of T cell receptor beta chains follows, all from one sample in a study of blood T cell repertoires in COVID-19. Produced via immunoSEQ multiplex PCR; TCRdb's table is partial and in-frame only. The table has roughly 40,000 clones, 89% seen once; the top ten hold around 5.7%. Sequenced: peripheral blood. These TCRs come from a human donor in a cohort sampled during active COVID-19. Both conserved end residues are part of each CDR3. A D gene is named only where the DNA matches it firmly. Size values are once, few and many counts, or a class for expanded clones, and some rows have none.

>TRBJ2-1|TRBD1|few|TRBV6-4
TGTGCCAGCAGTGACTCGGACAGGGTCAATGAGCAGTTCTTC
CASSDSDRVNEQFF
>TRBJ2-2|TRBD2|once|TRBV27
TGTGCCAGCAGTTTATGGGCGGGAGGGTTTACCGGGGAGCTGTTTTTT
CASSLWAGGFTGELFF
>TRBJ1-1|NA|NA|TRBV6-1
TGTGCCAGCAGTGAAGCGCTATCGTTGAACACTGAAGCTTTCTTT
CASSEALSLNTEAFF
>TRBJ1-1|NA|NA|TRBV5-4
TGTGCCAGCAGCTTAAAGACAGGAATGAACACTGAAGCTTTCTTT
CASSLKTGMNTEAFF
>TRBJ2-5|TRBD2|NA|TRBV5-6
TGTGCCAGCAGCTTGAGCGGGGTCGAGACCCAGTACTTC
CASSLSGVETQYF
>TRBJ2-7|TRBD2|NA|TRBV5-1
TGCGCCAGCAGCTCCGGGGGGGGGCTCGACGAGCAGTACTTC
CASSSGGGLDEQYF
>TRBJ1-5|NA|NA|TRBV19
TGTGCCAGTAGTGGACTGAATCAGCCCCAGCATTTT
CASSGLNQPQHF
>TRBJ1-4|TRBD1|NA|TRBV4-2
TGTGCCAGCAGCCACTCATTAGGACAGGGGCGGAAGAGTGAAAAACTGTTTTTT
CASSHSLGQGRKSEKLFF
>TRBJ2-7|NA|once|TRBV14
TGTGCCAGCAGCCAAGAAGTCAACAGGCGGTCGGGCGAGCAGTACTTC
CASSQEVNRRSGEQYF
>TRBJ2-2|NA|NA|TRBV10-3
TGTGCCATCAGGAAGCAGGACACCGGGGAGCTGTTTTTT
CAIRKQDTGELFF
>TRBJ2-5|NA|NA|TRBV5-1
TGCGCCAGCAGCCCAGGACAGCCCCAAGAGACCCAGTACTTC
CASSPGQPQETQYF
>TRBJ2-3|TRBD2|NA|TRBV7-2
TGTGCCAGCAGCGCCCTCCTAGCGGGGGGGCCCACAGATACGCAGTATTTT
CASSALLAGGPTDTQYF
>TRBJ2-7|NA|NA|TRBV12-3/TRBV12-4
TGTGCCAGCAGTTTTAGGGGTTACGAGCAGTACTTC
CASSFRGYEQYF
>TRBJ1-1|TRBD1|NA|TRBV7-9
TGTGCCAGCAGCTCGGGACAGGGGGACACTGAAGCTTTCTTT
CASSSGQGDTEAFF
>TRBJ2-7|NA|NA|TRBV2
TGTGCCAGCAAACCAGATTACGAGCAGTACTTC
CASKPDYEQYF
>TRBJ2-7|TRBD2|few|TRBV5-1
TGCGCCAGCAGCCTAGGACTAGCGGGTACCTACGAGCAGTACTTC
CASSLGLAGTYEQYF
>TRBJ2-5|TRBD2|once|TRBV3-1/TRBV3-2
TGTGCCAGCAGCCCCCGGGGTAGCGGGGGAAGGGAGACCCAGTACTTC
CASSPRGSGGRETQYF
>TRBJ2-7|TRBD2|NA|TRBV6-6
TGTGCCAGCAGGTCGATGGGACTAGCAGATTACGAGCAGTACTTC
CASRSMGLADYEQYF
>TRBJ1-2|TRBD1|NA|TRBV19
TGTGCCAGTAGTATAACCCTCAGGGGGCCGTCTAACTATGGCTACACCTTC
CASSITLRGPSNYGYTF
>TRBJ1-2|NA|NA|TRBV30
TGTGCCTGGACCTTTAGCTCAACTAACTATGGCTACACCTTC
CAWTFSSTNYGYTF
>TRBJ2-4|TRBD1|NA|TRBV6-1
TGTGCCAGCAGTGAAGCGCCACAGGGGGCCAAAAACATTCAGTACTTC
CASSEAPQGAKNIQYF